Each of the 13 T cell receptor beta chains below was sequenced from the same sample in a study of cytomegalovirus exposure and HLA in healthy donors. The PCR ran on 60 Vbeta and 13 Jbeta primers. Here immunoSEQ multiplex PCR was the method, and the copy in TCRdb shows in-frame clones only, minus some. Seen here are 100,000 to 150,000 clones, over 75% observed once, and the top ten hold about 5.8%. Sequencing was performed on PBMCs. These receptors were collected from a man younger than 35 in good health and CMV-seropositive.

This chain uses TRBV10-3 with TRBJ2-5; weak D call: TRBD2 (6 bases). The V gene lost 3 bases and the J gene lost 3 bases, with 11 bases spanning the gap. This CDR3 has 14 residues. From germline, CDR1 is ENHRY and CDR2 SYGVKD. The CDR3, as DNA: TGTGCCATCAGTGATTTCGGGGGAAAAGAGACCCAGTACTTC. Its protein is CAISDFGGKETQYF.

The rearrangement joins TRBV6-5 to TRBJ1-5; D is unresolved. CDR1 MNHEY and CDR2 SVGAGI come from the germline V gene. V dropped 6 bases and J dropped 1 base, with 10 bases sitting between them. The CDR3 consists of 14 residues. CDR3 bases: TGTGCCAGCAGGAAGGCGGAAAGCAATCAGCCCCAGCATTTT. Protein: CASRKAESNQPQHF.

This clone was observed a few times. CDR3 coding DNA: TGTGCCAGCAGCGCCCGGACAGGGGGTACTGAAGCTTTCTTT. Protein sequence: CASSARTGGTEAFF. This chain uses TRBV9 with TRBJ1-1; 10 bases line up with TRBD1. Looked up from germline, CDR1 is SGDLS and CDR2 is YYNGEE. V lost 3 bases and J lost 5; bases outside the gene matches: 4. The CDR3 runs 14 residues.

The gene calls are TRBV28 and TRBJ1-3; D unresolved. V lost 2 bases to trimming and J lost 0 bases, with 2 bases between them. The CDR3 loop spans 13 amino acids. Germline lookup yields CDR1 MDHEN and CDR2 SYDVKM. Here the CDR3 DNA reads TGTGCCAGCAGTTTACACTCTGGAAACACCATATATTTT. As protein: CASSLHSGNTIYF.

The chain uses TRBV10-3 and TRBJ1-5; TRBD1 matches 11 bases. Trimming removed 10 bases from V and 4 bases from J; junction bases left unmatched: 9. Germline CDR1 ENHRY, CDR2 SYGVKD. CDR3 length: 15 amino acids. The CDR3 sequence: CATWSGTGGNQPQHF. The CDR3 coding sequence is TGTGCCACATGGTCAGGGACAGGGGGGAATCAGCCCCAGCATTTT.

The chain employs TRBV29-1 and TRBJ2-1, with D possibly matching TRBD2 (5 bases). V lost 8 bases and J 9 bases, leaving 26 bases between the germline ends. The CDR3 consists of 15 residues. Germline lookup yields CDR1 SQVTM and CDR2 ANQGSEA. The CDR3 nucleotides are TGCAGCACCGCCGGGGTTATCCGTCTCGGTACTGAGCAGTTCTTC. It translates to CSTAGVIRLGTEQFF.

This chain links TRBV6-5 with TRBJ1-2, with D perhaps matching TRBD1 (5 bases). This CDR3 has 13 amino acids. CDR1 and CDR2 (germline): MNHEY, SVGAGI. V was trimmed by 5 bases and J by 4 bases, leaving 11 bases between them. CDR3 amino acids: CASSPRDFYGYTF. The CDR3 region has the DNA TGTGCCAGCAGTCCCCGGGACTTCTATGGCTACACCTTC.

A note on this clone: Other nucleotide sequences from this sample produce the same CDR3. The gene calls are TRBV19 and TRBJ1-1, with 7 bases fitting TRBD1. Per the germline V gene, CDR1 is LNHDA and CDR2 is SQIVND (reference sequence). This CDR3 is 13 amino acids long. Unmatched junction bases numbered 8, after V lost 3 bases and J lost 10 bases. The CDR3 DNA follows: TGTGCCAGTAGTATCTTGTCAGGGGGTACAGCTTTCTTT. Its protein product is CASSILSGGTAFF.

The V and J genes are TRBV4-1 and TRBJ2-1; TRBD2 might be the D (6 bases). V was pared by 0 bases and J by 1 base, with 13 bases between. Germline V CDR1 and CDR2: MGHRA, YSYEKL. The CDR3 loop spans 17 amino acids. CDR3 bases: TGCGCCAGCAGCCAAGATCTTCCAGGGAGGTCCTACAATGAGCAGTTCTTC. This gives the protein CASSQDLPGRSYNEQFF.

The chain employs TRBV5-1 and TRBJ1-4; D not resolved. V lost 2 bases and J lost 4, with 6 bases in between. The CDR3 consists of 13 residues. CDR1 is SGHRS and CDR2 is YFSETQ in the germline V gene. CDR3: CASSFGGNEKLFF. The DNA for the CDR3 is TGCGCCAGCAGCTTTGGAGGTAATGAAAAACTGTTTTTT.

The chain uses TRBV28 and TRBJ1-1, with unresolved D. V was cut by 6 bases and J by 1 base, with 15 bases left in between. The CDR3 runs 15 residues. Germline V gene sequence: CDR1 MDHEN, CDR2 SYDVKM. The CDR3 DNA follows: TGTGCCAGCAGCTTCCCCCCAGGTCGGAACACTGAAGCTTTCTTT. This encodes CASSFPPGRNTEAFF.

The chain recombines TRBV18 with TRBJ2-1; 9 bases are a match to TRBD1. The length of the CDR3 is 16 residues. J gave up 5 bases and V 4 bases, and 9 bases lay outside the gene matches. CDR1 is KGHSH, CDR2 LQKENI, per germline. CDR3 amino acids: CASSLPMRQGDNEQFF. The CDR3 coding sequence is TGTGCCAGCTCACTCCCTATGCGACAGGGGGACAATGAGCAGTTCTTC.

Notes on this clone: Sequence at one end of the junction differs from germline and may be a read error. The CDR3 here is CAWRGGYNSGANGLTF. The CDR3 DNA reads TGTGCCTGGAGGGGGGGGTATAACTCTGGGGCCAACGGCCTGACTTTC. The chain joins TRBV30 to TRBJ2-6; TRBD2 matches 7 bases. CDR3 length: 16 amino acids. Germline V CDR1 and CDR2: GTSNPN, SVGIG (reference sequence).